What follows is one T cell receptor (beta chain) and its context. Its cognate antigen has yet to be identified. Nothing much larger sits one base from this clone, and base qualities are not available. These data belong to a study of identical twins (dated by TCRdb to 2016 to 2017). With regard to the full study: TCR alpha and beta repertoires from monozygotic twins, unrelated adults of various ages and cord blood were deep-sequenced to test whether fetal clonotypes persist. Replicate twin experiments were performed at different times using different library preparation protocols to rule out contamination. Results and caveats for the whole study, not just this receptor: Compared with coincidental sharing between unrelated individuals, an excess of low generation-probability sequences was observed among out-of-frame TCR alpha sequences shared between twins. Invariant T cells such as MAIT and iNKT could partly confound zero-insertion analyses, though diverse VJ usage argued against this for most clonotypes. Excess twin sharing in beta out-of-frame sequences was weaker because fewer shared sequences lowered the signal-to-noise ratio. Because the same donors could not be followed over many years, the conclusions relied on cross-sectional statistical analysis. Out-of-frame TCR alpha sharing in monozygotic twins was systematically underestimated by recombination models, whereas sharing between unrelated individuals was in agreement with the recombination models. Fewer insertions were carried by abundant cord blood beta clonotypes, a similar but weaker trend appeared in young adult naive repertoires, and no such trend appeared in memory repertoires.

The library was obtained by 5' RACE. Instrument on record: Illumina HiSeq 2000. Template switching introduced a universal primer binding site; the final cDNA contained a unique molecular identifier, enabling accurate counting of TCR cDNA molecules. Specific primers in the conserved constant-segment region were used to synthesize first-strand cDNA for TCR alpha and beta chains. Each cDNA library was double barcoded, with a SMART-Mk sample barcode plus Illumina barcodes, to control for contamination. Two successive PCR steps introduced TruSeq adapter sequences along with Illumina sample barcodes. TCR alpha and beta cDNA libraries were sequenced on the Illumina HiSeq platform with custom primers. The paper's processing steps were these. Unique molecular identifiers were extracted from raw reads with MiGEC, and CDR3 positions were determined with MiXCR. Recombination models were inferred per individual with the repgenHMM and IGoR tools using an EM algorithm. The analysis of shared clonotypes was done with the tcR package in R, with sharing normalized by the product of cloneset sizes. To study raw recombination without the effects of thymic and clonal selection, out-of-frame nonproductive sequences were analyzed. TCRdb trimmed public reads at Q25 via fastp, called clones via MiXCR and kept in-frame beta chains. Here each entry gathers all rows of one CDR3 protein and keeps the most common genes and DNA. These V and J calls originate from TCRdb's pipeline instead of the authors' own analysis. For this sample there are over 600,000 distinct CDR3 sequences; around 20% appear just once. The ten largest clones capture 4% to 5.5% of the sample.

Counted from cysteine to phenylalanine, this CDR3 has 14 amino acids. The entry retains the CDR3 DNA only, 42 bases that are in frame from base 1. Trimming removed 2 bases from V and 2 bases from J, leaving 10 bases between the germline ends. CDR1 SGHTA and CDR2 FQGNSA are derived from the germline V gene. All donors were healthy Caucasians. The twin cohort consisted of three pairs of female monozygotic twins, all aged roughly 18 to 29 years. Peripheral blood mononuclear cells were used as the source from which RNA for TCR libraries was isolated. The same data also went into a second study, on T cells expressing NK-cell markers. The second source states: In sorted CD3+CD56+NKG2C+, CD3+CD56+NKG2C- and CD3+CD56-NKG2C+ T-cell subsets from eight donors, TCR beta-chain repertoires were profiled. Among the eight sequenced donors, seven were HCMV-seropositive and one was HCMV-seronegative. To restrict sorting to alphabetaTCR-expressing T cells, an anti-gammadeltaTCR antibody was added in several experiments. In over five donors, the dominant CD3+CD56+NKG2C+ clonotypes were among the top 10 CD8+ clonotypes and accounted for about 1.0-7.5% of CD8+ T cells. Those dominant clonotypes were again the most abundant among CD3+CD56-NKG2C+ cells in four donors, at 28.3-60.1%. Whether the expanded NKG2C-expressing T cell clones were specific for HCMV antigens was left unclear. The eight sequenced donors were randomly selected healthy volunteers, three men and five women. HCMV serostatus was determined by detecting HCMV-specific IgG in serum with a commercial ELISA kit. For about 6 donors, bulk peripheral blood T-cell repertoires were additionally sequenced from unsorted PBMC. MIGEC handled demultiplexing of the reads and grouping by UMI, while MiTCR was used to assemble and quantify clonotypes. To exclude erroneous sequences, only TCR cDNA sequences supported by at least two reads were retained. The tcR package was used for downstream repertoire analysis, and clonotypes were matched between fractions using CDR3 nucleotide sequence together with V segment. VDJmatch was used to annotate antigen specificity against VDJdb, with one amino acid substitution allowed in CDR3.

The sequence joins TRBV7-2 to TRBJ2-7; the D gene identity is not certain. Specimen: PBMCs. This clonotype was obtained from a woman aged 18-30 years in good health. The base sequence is TGTGCCAGCAGCTTATTCACCTTGCCCTACGAGCAGTACTTC. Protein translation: CASSLFTLPYEQYF. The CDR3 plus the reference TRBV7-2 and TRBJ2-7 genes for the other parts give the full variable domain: GAGVSQSPSNKVTEKGKDVELRCDPISGHTALYWYRQSLGQGLEFLIYFQGNSAPDKSGLPSDRFSAERTGGSVSTLTIQRTQQEDSAVYLCASSLFTLPYEQYFGPGTRLTVT.